This passage covers 12 T cell receptor beta chains from one sample sequenced in a study of glioma-infiltrating T cells after dendritic cell vaccination. The table came from immunoSEQ multiplex PCR; TCRdb's copy has only in-frame clones and leaves some out. Here the sample spans 20,000 or so clones, around 74% being singletons. The sequenced sample was blood, obtained before dendritic cell vaccination. Receptors were obtained from a human donor with glioblastoma.

This chain connects TRBV7-9 to TRBJ2-7; a weak D match, TRBD2 (6 bases). Germline-derived CDR1 and CDR2 are SEHNR and FQNEAQ (reference sequence). The germline V and J ends were trimmed by 1 base and 2 bases, with 9 bases remaining between them. The CDR3 is 14 residues long. As DNA, the CDR3 is TGTGCCAGCAGCTTAGGGCGGGATCCCTACGAGCAGTACTTC. The encoded protein is CASSLGRDPYEQYF. The full variable domain, its missing parts supplied by reference TRBV7-9 and TRBJ2-7, is DTGVSQNPRHKITKRGQNVTFRCDPISEHNRLYWYRQTLGQGPEFLTYFQNEAQLEKSRLLSDRFSAERPKGSFSTLEIQRTEQGDSAMYLCASSLGRDPYEQYFGPGTRLTVT.

Regarding this clone: Relative to the germline gene, one junction end is altered; a read error may explain this. The chain couples TRBV2 to TRBJ2-5; 10 nucleotides match TRBD2. Germline CDR1 reads SNHLY; CDR2 reads FYNNEI. CDR3 length: 12 amino acids. CDR3 bases: TGTGCCAGCAGGCTAGCGGGAGAGGCCCAGTACTTC. Translating gives CASRLAGEAQYF.

The chain is built from TRBV19 and TRBJ1-5; 7 positions match TRBD1. V gave up 6 bases and J gave up 2 bases; unmatched junction bases: 10. The CDR3 totals 16 residues. CDR1 and CDR2 from the germline V gene are LNHDA and SQIVND (reference sequence). CDR3 protein: CASSKRAQGGNQPQHF. Written as DNA, the CDR3 is TGTGCCAGTAGCAAAAGGGCCCAGGGGGGCAATCAGCCCCAGCATTTT.

The chain has TRBV10-3 and TRBJ2-1; perhaps TRBD1 as D (6 bases). This CDR3 has 15 residues. The germline V gene has CDR1 ENHRY and CDR2 SYGVKD. V gave up 6 bases and J gave up 0 bases, with 12 bases separating them. The CDR3 loop reads CAIRAKDSSYNEQFF. In nucleotides, the CDR3 is TGTGCCATCAGGGCCAAGGACAGCTCCTACAATGAGCAGTTCTTC.

DNA of the CDR3: TGTGCCAGCAGCCCATTTTCTAGGCCCACTGAAGCTTTCTTT. The encoded protein is CASSPFSRPTEAFF. The chain uses TRBV7-4 and TRBJ1-1; D unclear. V lost 5 bases to trimming and J lost 4 bases, with 14 bases between them. CDR3 length: 14 residues. The V gene's germline CDR1 is SGHVT and CDR2 SQSDAQ.

This clone came up a few times. The CDR3 region is CAWEKAGDQPQHF. The CDR3, as DNA: TGTGCCTGGGAAAAGGCGGGGGATCAGCCCCAGCATTTT. J is TRBJ1-5 and V is TRBV30, with D perhaps matching TRBD1 (5 bases). CDR3 size: 13 residues. Trimming shortened V by 5 bases and J by 5 bases, and 13 bases separated the two germline ends. The germline V gene has CDR1 GTSNPN and CDR2 SVGIG (reference sequence).

The CDR3 spells CASSQRRGETVNTEAFF. CDR3 sequence (DNA): TGTGCCAGCAGCCAAAGGAGAGGTGAGACGGTAAACACTGAAGCTTTCTTT. This chain links TRBV21-1 with TRBJ1-1. TRBV21-1 is a listed pseudogene. This CDR3 has 17 residues.

This chain's CDR3 is CASSEPGGSGYNEQFF. DNA for the CDR3: TGTGCCAGCAGCGAACCAGGCGGGAGTGGCTACAATGAGCAGTTCTTC. The chain combines TRBV6-6 with TRBJ2-1; 7 bases are a match to TRBD2. This CDR3 region has 16 residues. Trimming took 6 bases from V and 3 from J; bases not matched to a gene: 11. Germline V CDR1 and CDR2: MNHNY, SVGAGI (reference sequence).

The chain uses TRBV19 and TRBJ2-2, with TRBD1 identical over 7 bases. The CDR3 runs to 15 residues. V was pared by 10 bases and J by 6 bases, with 14 bases of the junction left unmatched. The V gene's germline CDR1 is LNHDA and CDR2 SQIVND (reference sequence). CDR3 in amino acids: CATRQGIAGAGELFF. DNA for the CDR3: TGTGCCACCCGACAGGGTATCGCTGGCGCCGGGGAGCTGTTTTTT.

V and J are TRBV6-4 and TRBJ2-2, with D maybe TRBD2 (6 bases). V was pared by 5 bases and J by 4 bases, with 14 bases between. The CDR3 covers 15 residues. The germline V gene has CDR1 MRHNA and CDR2 SNTAGT. CDR3 nucleotide sequence: TGTGCCAGCAGTCCCGGGACTGCTCCCACCGGGGAGCTGTTTTTT. Residues: CASSPGTAPTGELFF.

The table lists this clone with a count of one. The rearrangement joins TRBV4-3 to TRBJ2-3; D remains ambiguous. Per germline, CDR1 LGHNA and CDR2 YSLEER. There are 16 residues in the CDR3. The V end lost 2 bases, the J end lost 2 bases, and 14 bases lay between the germline ends. For the CDR3, the DNA is TGCGCCAGCAGCCAAAGATCGGGTAGCTCCACAGATACGCAGTATTTT. As protein: CASSQRSGSSTDTQYF.

V is TRBV2 and J is TRBJ2-4; the match to TRBD2 covers 9 bases. Germline CDR1 reads SNHLY; CDR2 reads FYNNEI. The CDR3 extends over 12 amino acids. The trim removed 6 bases at V and 10 bases at J, leaving 4 bases unmatched. The CDR3 reads CASSYLAGIQYF. CDR3 in DNA: TGTGCCAGCAGCTACCTAGCGGGAATTCAGTACTTC.